The clone carrying this T cell receptor beta chain occurred many times. Antigen unknown. These data originate in a study of T cells in Graves' hyperthyroidism and ophthalmopathy. Broader study findings: Blood also held most thyroid clonotypes expanded beyond 0.001.

The TCR beta CDR3 regions underwent amplification using RNA transcripts as the source. During a first-round RT-PCR of the TCR CDR3, the HTBI primer set was used. TCRdb processed the multiplex PCR reads anew with MiXCR; each CDR3 protein has one entry. This sample has roughly 740,000 distinct CDR3 sequences, with around 15% found just once. This CDR3 is 12 amino acids long. Trimming took 11 bases from V and 5 from J; bases not matched to a gene: 8. Germline V CDR1 and CDR2: LNHDA, SQIVND (reference sequence). The clonotype originates from a man younger than 35 with Graves' hyperthyroidism. This sequence joins TRBV19 and TRBJ1-1; 7 bases fit TRBD1. Sequencing input: blood. CDR3 in DNA: TGTGCCTCCAACAGGGGCGGTACTGAAGCTTTCTTT. Protein product: CASNRGGTEAFF.